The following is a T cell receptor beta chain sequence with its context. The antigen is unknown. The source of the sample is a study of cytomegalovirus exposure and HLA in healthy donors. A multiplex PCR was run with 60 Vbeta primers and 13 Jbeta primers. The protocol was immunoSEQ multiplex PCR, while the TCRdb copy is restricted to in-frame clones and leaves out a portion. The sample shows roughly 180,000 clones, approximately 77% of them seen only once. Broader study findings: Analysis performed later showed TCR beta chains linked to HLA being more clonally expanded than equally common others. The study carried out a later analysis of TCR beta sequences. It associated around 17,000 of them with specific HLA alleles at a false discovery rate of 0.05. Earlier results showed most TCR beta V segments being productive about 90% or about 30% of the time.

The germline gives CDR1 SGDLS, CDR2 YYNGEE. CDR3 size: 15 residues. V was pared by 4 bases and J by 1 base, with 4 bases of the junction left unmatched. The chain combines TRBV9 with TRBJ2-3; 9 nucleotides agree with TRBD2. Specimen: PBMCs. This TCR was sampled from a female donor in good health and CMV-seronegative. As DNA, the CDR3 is TGTGCCAGCAGCTCAATAGCGGGGGGCACAGATACGCAGTATTTT. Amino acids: CASSSIAGGTDTQYF. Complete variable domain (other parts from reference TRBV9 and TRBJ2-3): DSGVTQTPKHLITATGQRVTLRCSPRSGDLSVYWYQQSLDQGLQFLIQYYNGEERAKGNILERFSAQQFPDLHSELNLSSLELGDSALYFCASSSIAGGTDTQYFGPGTRLTVL.